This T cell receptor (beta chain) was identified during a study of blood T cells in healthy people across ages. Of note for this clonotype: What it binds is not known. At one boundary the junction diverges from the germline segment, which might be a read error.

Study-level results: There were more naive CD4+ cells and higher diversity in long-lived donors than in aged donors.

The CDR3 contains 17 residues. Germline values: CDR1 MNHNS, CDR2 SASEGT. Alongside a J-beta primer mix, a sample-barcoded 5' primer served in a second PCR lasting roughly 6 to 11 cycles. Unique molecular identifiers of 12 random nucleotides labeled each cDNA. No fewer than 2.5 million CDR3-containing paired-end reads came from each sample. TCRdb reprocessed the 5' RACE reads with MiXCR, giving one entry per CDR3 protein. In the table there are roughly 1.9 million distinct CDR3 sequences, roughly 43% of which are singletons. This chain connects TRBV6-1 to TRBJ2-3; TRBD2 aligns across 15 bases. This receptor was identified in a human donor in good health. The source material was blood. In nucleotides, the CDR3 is TGTGCCTGCAGTGAACTAGGACTAGCGGGGGGGGCAGATACGCAGTATTTT. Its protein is CACSELGLAGGADTQYF.